This T cell receptor (beta chain) was captured in a study of T cell repertoires in cytomegalovirus infection. Overall study findings and caveats: It was HLA-C-restricted CMV-specific TCR beta clonotypes that dominated the response ex vivo.

This clonotype was observed at least ten times. Its antigen is as yet unknown. V dropped 1 base and J dropped 10 bases, with 10 bases sitting between them. Germline loops: CDR1 SGHTA, CDR2 FQGNSA. The CDR3 totals 12 residues. A single record per CDR3 protein comes from TCRdb applying MiXCR to the reads. Here the sample spans about 830,000 distinct CDR3 sequences, about 33% being singletons. The source is a human donor in good health (CMV status not recorded). Some clones in this sample may be carry-over from other donors' samples. The sample in question was cultured CD8+ T cells from PBMCs, obtained from culture after CMV antigen stimulation. The chain uses TRBV7-2 and TRBJ1-1; D is uncertain. CDR3 amino acids: CASSLGPLGAFF. CDR3 DNA: TGTGCCAGCAGCTTAGGGCCCCTCGGAGCTTTCTTT.